The clone carrying this TCR beta chain has just one count. The data originate from a study of blood T cell repertoires in COVID-19. Study-level information: COVID-19 samples, acute and convalescent, were from the United States, Italy and Spain. T cells, B-cell-depleted T cells, or PBMCs provided the cDNA or gDNA that served as material.

Study processing details: Estimates of nucleated cell counts were drawn from the amplification of reference gene primers. Produced via immunoSEQ multiplex PCR; TCRdb's table is partial and in-frame only. That table is the source of V, J and clone size, and D and trimming were worked out from the DNA. The sample carries approximately 82,000 clones, around four fifths recorded once. The CDR3 has 17 amino acids. CDR1 and CDR2 from the germline V gene are SGHRS and YFSETQ. Trimming shortened V by 2 bases and J by 8 bases, and 20 bases separated the two germline ends. This TCR derives from a woman aged 60-75 years with acute or convalescent COVID-19. Sequencing used peripheral blood. V gene TRBV5-1 combines with J gene TRBJ1-6; a weak D match, TRBD1 (6 bases). This CDR3 is CASSLRHQDSVHSPLHF. Written as DNA, the CDR3 is TGCGCCAGCAGCTTACGCCACCAGGACAGCGTACATTCACCCCTCCACTTT.